This T cell receptor beta chain was found in a study of Ad26.COV2.S vaccination and SARS-CoV-2 variants. Study-wide results and limits: A substantial breadth of spike-specific CD8+ and CD4+ T cell responses after vaccination has been reported.

Treatment here: about 20 received Ad26.COV2.S at low or high dose, single or two shots; several received placebo; per-sample allocation not given. On day 63 after the first injection, vaccine and placebo recipients gave samples. On this clone itself: Its specificity is unknown.

Germline assignment: CDR1 SGHNT and CDR2 YYREEE (reference sequence). This CDR3 spans 12 amino acids. The V and J ends lost 5 bases and 1 base respectively, with 6 bases between them. Clones were sequenced by immunoSEQ multiplex PCR, and TCRdb holds only the in-frame ones, with some missing. The sample lists 440,000 or so clones, 92% seen once, with over 1.5% in the top ten. V gene TRBV5-4 combines with J gene TRBJ1-1; D is ambiguous. This sample comprised peripheral blood, obtained in a trial of Ad26.COV2.S vaccine versus placebo. This clonotype was obtained from a person between 18 and 60 years old who received the Ad26.COV2.S COVID-19 vaccine or a placebo. The CDR3 is CASRGGNTEAFF. The CDR3 DNA reads TGTGCCAGCAGGGGAGGGAACACTGAAGCTTTCTTT.